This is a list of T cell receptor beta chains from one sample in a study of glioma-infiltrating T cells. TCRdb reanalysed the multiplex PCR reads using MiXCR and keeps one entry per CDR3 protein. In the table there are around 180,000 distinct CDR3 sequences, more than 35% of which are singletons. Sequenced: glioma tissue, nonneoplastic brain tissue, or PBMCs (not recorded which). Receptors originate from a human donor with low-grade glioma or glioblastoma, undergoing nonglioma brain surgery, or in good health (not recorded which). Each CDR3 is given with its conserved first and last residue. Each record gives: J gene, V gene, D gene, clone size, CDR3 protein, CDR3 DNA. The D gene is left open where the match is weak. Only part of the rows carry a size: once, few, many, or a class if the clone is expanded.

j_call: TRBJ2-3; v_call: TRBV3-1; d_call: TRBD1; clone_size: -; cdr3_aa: CARSPLEGQGADTQYF; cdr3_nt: TGTGCCAGAAGCCCTTTAGAGGGACAGGGGGCAGATACGCAGTATTTT
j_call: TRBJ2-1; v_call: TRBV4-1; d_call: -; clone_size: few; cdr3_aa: CASSQAQVTNEQFF; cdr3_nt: TGCGCCAGCAGCCAAGCGCAGGTGACCAATGAGCAGTTCTTC
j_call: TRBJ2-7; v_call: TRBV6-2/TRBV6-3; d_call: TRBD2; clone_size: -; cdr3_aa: CVSSQGLAGSIYDQYF; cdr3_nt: TGTGTTAGCAGTCAGGGACTAGCGGGATCCATATACGATCAGTACTTC
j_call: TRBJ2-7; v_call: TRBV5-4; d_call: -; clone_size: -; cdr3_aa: CASRQASSPYEQYF; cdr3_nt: TGCGCCAGCAGACAGGCCAGCAGTCCCTACGAGCAGTACTTC
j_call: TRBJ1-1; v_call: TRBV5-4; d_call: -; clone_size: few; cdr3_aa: CASSAGAPNTEAFF; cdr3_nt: TGTGCCAGCAGCGCGGGGGCGCCCAACACTGAAGCTTTCTTT
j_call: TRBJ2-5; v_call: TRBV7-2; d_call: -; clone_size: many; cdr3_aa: CASSQKETQYF; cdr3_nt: TGTGCCAGCAGCCAAAAAGAGACCCAGTACTTC
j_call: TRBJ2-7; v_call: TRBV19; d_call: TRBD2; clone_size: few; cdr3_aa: CASSRTSGSSYEQYF; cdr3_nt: TGTGCCAGTAGTAGAACTAGCGGGAGCTCCTACGAGCAGTACTTC
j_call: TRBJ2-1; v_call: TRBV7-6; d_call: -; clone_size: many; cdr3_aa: CASSLAGYSDEQFF; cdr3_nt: TGTGCCAGCAGCTTAGCGGGATATTCGGATGAGCAGTTCTTC
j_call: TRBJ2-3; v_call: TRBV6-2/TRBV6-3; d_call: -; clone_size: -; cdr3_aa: CAIRTVAEDTQYF; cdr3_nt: TGTGCCATACGGACAGTGGCGGAGGATACTCAGTATTTT
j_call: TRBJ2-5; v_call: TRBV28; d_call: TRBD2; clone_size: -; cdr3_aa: CASTLAGGKETQYF; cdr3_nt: TGTGCCAGCACCCTAGCGGGAGGGAAAGAGACCCAGTACTTC
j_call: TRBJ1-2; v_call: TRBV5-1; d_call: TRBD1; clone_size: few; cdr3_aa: CASSSPTTGDKGYTF; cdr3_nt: TGCGCCAGCAGCTCTCCTACGACAGGGGATAAGGGCTACACCTTC
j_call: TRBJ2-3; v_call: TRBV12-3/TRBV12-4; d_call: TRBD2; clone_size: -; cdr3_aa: CASSPGLAGVADTQYF; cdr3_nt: TGTGCCAGCAGTCCAGGACTAGCGGGAGTTGCAGATACGCAGTATTTT
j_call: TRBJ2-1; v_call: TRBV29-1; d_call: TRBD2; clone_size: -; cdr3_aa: CSVAGTSASNEQFF; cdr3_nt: TGCAGCGTCGCCGGGACTAGCGCATCCAATGAGCAGTTCTTC
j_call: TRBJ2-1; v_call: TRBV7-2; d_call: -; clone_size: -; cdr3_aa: CASSLVGGRENEQFF; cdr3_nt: TGTGCCAGCAGCTTAGTCGGGGGACGGGAAAATGAGCAGTTCTTC
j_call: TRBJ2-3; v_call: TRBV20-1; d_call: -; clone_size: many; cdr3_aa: CSAKYGQPDTQYF; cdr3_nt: TGCAGTGCTAAATATGGGCAGCCAGATACGCAGTATTTT
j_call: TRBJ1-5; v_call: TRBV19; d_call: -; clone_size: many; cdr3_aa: CASRKTPTQPQHF; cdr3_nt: TGTGCCAGTAGGAAGACCCCGACTCAGCCCCAGCATTTT